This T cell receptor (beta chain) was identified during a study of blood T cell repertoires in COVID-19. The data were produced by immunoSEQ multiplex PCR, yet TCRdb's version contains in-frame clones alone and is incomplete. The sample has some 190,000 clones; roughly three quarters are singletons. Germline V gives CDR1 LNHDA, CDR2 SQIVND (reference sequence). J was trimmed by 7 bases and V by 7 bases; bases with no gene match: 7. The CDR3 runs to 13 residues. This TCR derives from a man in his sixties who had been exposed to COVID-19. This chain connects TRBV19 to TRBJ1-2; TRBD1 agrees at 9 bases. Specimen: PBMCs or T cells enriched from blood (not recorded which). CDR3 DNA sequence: TGTGCCAGTAATTTAGGGACAGGGTCTGGCTACACCTTC. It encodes CASNLGTGSGYTF.